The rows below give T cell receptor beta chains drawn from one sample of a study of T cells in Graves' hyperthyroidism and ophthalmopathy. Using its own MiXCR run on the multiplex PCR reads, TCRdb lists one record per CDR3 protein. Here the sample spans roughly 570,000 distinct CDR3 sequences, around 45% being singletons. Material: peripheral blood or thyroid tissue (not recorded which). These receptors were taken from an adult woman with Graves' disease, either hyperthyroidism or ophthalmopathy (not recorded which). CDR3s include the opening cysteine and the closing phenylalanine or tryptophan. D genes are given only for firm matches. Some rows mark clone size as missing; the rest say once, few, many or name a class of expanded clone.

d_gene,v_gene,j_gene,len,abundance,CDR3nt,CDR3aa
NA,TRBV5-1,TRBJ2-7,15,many,TGCGCCAGCGGACCCTCACTTGGGCCTTCCTACGAGCAGTACTTC,CASGPSLGPSYEQYF
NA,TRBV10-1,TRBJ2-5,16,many,TGCGCCAGCAGTGAGTCGACGGGGGCGGGAATAGAGACCCAGTACTTC,CASSESTGAGIETQYF
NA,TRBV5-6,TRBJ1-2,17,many,TGTGCCAGCAGCTTGGCCGGGTTTGGGGAATCGCCCCACGGCTACACCTTC,CASSLAGFGESPHGYTF
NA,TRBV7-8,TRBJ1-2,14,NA,TGTGCCAGCAGCCCCCGTTGGGGGAGGGATGGCTACACCTTC,CASSPRWGRDGYTF
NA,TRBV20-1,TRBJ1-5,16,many,TGCAGTGCCCCGGGCGGAGTGGGGGGTGGCAATCAGCCCCAGCATTTT,CSAPGGVGGGNQPQHF
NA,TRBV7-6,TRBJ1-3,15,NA,TGTGCCAGCAGCTTAGTCCCAGGCTCTGGAAACACCATATATTTT,CASSLVPGSGNTIYF
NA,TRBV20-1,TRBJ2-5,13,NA,TGCAGTGCTCAAAGCGGACATGTGGAGACCCAGTACTTC,CSAQSGHVETQYF
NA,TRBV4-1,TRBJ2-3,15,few,TGCGCCAGCAGCCAAGCCCGACTGGGAACAGATACGCAGTATTTT,CASSQARLGTDTQYF
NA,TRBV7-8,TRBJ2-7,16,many,TGTGCCAGCAGCTTATATGACAGAGAGGAGGTCTACGAGCAGTACTTC,CASSLYDREEVYEQYF
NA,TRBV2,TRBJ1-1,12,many,TGCGCCAGCAGCGAGGTGAACACTGAAGCTTTCTTT,CASSEVNTEAFF
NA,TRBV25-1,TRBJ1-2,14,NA,TGTGCCAGCAGTGAATTTGGCAGGGCCTATGGCTACACCTTC,CASSEFGRAYGYTF
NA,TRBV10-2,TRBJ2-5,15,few,TGTGCCAGCAGCGGGGGAGGGGGCCCCCAAGAGACCCAGTACTTC,CASSGGGGPQETQYF
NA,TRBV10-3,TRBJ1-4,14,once,TGTGCCATCAGTGAAGACCCTGTTGATGAGGAACTGTTTTTT,CAISEDPVDEELFF
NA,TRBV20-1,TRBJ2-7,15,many,TGCAGTGCTAGATTTAGTTCGGAGAGCTCCTACGAGCAGTACTTC,CSARFSSESSYEQYF
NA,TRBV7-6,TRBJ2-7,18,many,TGTGCCAGCAGCTTAGATCAAGGGGGGGGTCAGGGCTCCTACGAGCAGTACTTC,CASSLDQGGGQGSYEQYF
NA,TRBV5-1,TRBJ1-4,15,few,TGCGCCAGCAGCTTCGGGACCACCACTAATGAAAAACTGTTTTTT,CASSFGTTTNEKLFF
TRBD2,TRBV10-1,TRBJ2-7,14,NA,TGCGCCAGCAGTGGGACTAGCCTCGCCGGGGAGCTGTACTTC,CASSGTSLAGELYF
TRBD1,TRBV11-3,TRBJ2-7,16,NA,TGTGCCAGCTCACCGCGAGGACAGGGGAGCTCCTACGAGCAGTACTTC,CASSPRGQGSSYEQYF
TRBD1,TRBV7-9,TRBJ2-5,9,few,TGTGCCAGCAGCTCGGGACAGCTCTTC,CASSSGQLF
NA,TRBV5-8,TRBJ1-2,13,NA,TGTGCCAGCAGCTCAGTGGGGATTTATGGCTACACCTTC,CASSSVGIYGYTF
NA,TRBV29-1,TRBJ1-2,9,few,TGCAGCGTTGATTCAGGCTACACCTTC,CSVDSGYTF
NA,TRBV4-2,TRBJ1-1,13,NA,TGTGCCAGCAGCCAAGATGCATTAACTGAAGCTTTCTTT,CASSQDALTEAFF
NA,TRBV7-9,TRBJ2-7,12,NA,TGTGCCAGCGGGGGGACCGCCTACGAGCAGTACTTC,CASGGTAYEQYF
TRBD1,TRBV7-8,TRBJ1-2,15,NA,TGTGCCAGCAGCCCTTTAAGACAGGGGGAAAAAGTGGACACCTTC,CASSPLRQGEKVDTF
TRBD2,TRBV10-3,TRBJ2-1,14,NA,TGTGCCATCGGGGGGGGAGAACTAAGCAATGAGCAGTTCTTC,CAIGGGELSNEQFF
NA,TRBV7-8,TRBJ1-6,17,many,TGTGCCAGCAGCTCTCTGGGAGCGTCTGAGCATAATTCACCCCTCCACTTT,CASSSLGASEHNSPLHF
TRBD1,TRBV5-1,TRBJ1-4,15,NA,TGCGCCAGCAGCTTCCAGGGGGCGCGGGATGAAAAACTGTTTTTT,CASSFQGARDEKLFF
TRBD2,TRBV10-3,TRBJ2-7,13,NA,TGTGCCATCAGTCCTGGACTAGCCTACGAGCAGTACTTC,CAISPGLAYEQYF
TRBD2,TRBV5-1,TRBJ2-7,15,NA,TGCGCCAGCAGCTTGAATAGCGGGGCCCCCTACGAGCAGTACTTC,CASSLNSGAPYEQYF
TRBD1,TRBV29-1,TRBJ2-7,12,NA,TGCAGCGTTGGTGCGGGGACAGGTGAGCAGTACTTC,CSVGAGTGEQYF
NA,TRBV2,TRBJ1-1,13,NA,TGTGCCAGCAGTGAAGAATTGGGTGGTGAAGCTTTCTTT,CASSEELGGEAFF
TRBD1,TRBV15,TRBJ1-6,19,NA,TGTGCCACCAGTCCGGACAGGGGCGCTGGAAGTGGGTATAATTCACCCCTCCACTTT,CATSPDRGAGSGYNSPLHF
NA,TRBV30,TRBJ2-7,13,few,TGTGCCTGGAATGGGGACAACTCCTACGAGCAGTACTTC,CAWNGDNSYEQYF
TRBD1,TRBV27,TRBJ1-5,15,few,TGTGCCAGCAGTCCCCCGGGGGACAGGGGTCAGCCCCAGCATTTT,CASSPPGDRGQPQHF
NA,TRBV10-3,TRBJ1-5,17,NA,TGTGCCATCAGTGAGTCGACTGGGGGCTATAGCAATCAGCCCCAGCATTTT,CAISESTGGYSNQPQHF
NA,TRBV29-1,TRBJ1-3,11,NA,TGCAGCTCGTCCAATGGAAACACCATATATTTT,CSSSNGNTIYF
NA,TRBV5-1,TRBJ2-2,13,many,TGCGCCAGCAGCTTTACGGATCGCGGGGAGCTGTTTTTT,CASSFTDRGELFF
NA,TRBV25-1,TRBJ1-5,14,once,TGTGCCAGCAGTGAATTTGGGGGCAATCAGCCCCAGCATTTT,CASSEFGGNQPQHF
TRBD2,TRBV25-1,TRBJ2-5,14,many,TGTGCCAGCAGTGAACTAGCGGCCCGGGAGACCCAGTACTTC,CASSELAARETQYF
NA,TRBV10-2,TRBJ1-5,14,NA,TGCGCCAGCAGTGCTAGAGGGTGGAATCAGCCCCAGCATTTT,CASSARGWNQPQHF
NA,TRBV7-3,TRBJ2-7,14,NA,TGTGCCAGCAGCTCGCAGGGAACGGACGACGAGCAGTACTTC,CASSSQGTDDEQYF
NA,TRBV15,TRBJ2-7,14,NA,TGTGCCACCAGCAGGCAGGGACGCCTAATCGAGCAGTACTTC,CATSRQGRLIEQYF
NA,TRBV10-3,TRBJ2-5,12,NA,TGTGCCCATGGCGGGGACCAAGAGACCCAGTACTTC,CAHGGDQETQYF
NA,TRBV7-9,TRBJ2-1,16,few,TGTGCCAGCAGCTTCTCGGGACTTCACGACTGGAATGAGCAGTTCTTC,CASSFSGLHDWNEQFF
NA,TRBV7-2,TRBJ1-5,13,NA,TGTGCCAGCAGCTCTTGGCCGGGTCAGCCCCAGCATTTT,CASSSWPGQPQHF
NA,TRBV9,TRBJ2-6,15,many,TGTGCCAGCAGCGTAGGTGGGGCTGGGGCCAACGTCCTGACTTTC,CASSVGGAGANVLTF
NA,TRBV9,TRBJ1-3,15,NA,TGTGCCAGCAGCGTAGCGGGAAACTCTGGAAACACCATATATTTT,CASSVAGNSGNTIYF
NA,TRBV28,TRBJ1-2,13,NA,TGTGCCAGCGTACCACAGGTTCTTAATGGCTACACCTTC,CASVPQVLNGYTF
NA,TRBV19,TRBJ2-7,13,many,TGTGCCAGTAGTATCACCCTGGAATACGAGCAGTACTTC,CASSITLEYEQYF
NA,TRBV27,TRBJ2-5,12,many,TGTGCCAGCTCTCGGTACCAAGAGACCCAGTACTTC,CASSRYQETQYF
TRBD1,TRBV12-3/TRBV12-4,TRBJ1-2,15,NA,TGTGCCAGCAGTCCCGGGACAGGGTTCTACTATGGCTACACCTTC,CASSPGTGFYYGYTF
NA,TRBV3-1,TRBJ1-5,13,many,TGTGCCAGGAATTCAGTGGGGTCCCAGCCCCAGCATTTT,CARNSVGSQPQHF
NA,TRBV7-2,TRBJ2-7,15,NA,TGTGCCAGCAGCCCGATGAACAGGGTGGTGTACGAGCAGTACTTC,CASSPMNRVVYEQYF
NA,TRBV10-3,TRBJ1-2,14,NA,TGTGCCATCAGTGAGTCCGAAGGGACCTATGGCTACACCTTC,CAISESEGTYGYTF
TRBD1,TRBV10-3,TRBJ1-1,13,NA,TGTGCCATCAGCCTAGGGACAGGGGATGAAGCTTTCTTT,CAISLGTGDEAFF